The sequence of this T cell receptor (beta chain) was determined in a study of vaccination and CD4 T cells after COVID-19. Study-level information: Each participant underwent a two-dose regimen of either the BNT162b2 or the mRNA-1273 vaccine. Post-COVID samples had a sampling time that fell a median roughly 92 days after diagnosis (range 35 to 161). The study collected post-vaccine samples a median around 70 days after dose two, with a range of 14 to 241. Some control cultures received a CEFX pool, which served as the positive control. Others received an HIV-1 Nef pool or no peptide.

By sample fraction, this clonotype is medium-sized. The antigen is undetermined. V dropped 4 bases and J dropped 9; count of bases not matched to a gene: 6. Per the germline V gene, CDR1 is SEHNR and CDR2 is FQNEAQ (reference sequence). The CDR3 covers 15 residues. Treatment denoted: approximately nine-day PBMC culture with coronavirus spike peptide pools or control peptides (ViraFEST assay). Cultured CD4+ T-cell DNA underwent Oncomine TCR Beta short-read sequencing. TCRdb passed the PCR reads through MiXCR, listing each CDR3 protein once. The table records fewer than 5,500 distinct CDR3 sequences, about a fifth of them present only once.

The source material was CD4+ T cells from blood, cultured in vitro, sampled after SARS-CoV-2 vaccination. This rearrangement joins TRBV7-9 to TRBJ2-1, with 13 positions matching TRBD2. This clonotype originated in a human donor who had recovered from COVID-19. CDR3 DNA sequence: TGTGCCAGCAGCTCGACTAGCGGGGGGTCAGTTGAGCAGTTCTTC. Protein product: CASSSTSGGSVEQFF. The full variable domain, with the rest looked up from reference TRBV7-9 and TRBJ2-1, is DTGVSQNPRHKITKRGQNVTFRCDPISEHNRLYWYRQTLGQGPEFLTYFQNEAQLEKSRLLSDRFSAERPKGSFSTLEIQRTEQGDSAMYLCASSSTSGGSVEQFFGPGTRLTVL.